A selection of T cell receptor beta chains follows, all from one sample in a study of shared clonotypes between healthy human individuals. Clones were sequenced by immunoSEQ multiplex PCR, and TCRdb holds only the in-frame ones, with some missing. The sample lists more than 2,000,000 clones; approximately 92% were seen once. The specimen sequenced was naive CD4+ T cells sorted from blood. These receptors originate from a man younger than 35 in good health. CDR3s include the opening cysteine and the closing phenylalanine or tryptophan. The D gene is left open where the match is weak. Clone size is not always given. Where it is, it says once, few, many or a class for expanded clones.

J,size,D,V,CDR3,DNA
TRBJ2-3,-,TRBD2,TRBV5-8,CASSPLAGGTDTQYF,TGTGCCAGCAGCCCTCTAGCGGGAGGCACAGATACGCAGTATTTT
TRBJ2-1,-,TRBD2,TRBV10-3,CAISAYGGGIYNEQFF,TGTGCCATCAGTGCTTATGGCGGGGGAATCTACAATGAGCAGTTCTTC
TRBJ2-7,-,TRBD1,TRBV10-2,CASTDRVQEQYF,TGCGCCAGCACCGACAGGGTCCAGGAGCAGTACTTC
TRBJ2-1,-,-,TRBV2,CASRGWGADEQFF,TGTGCCAGCAGGGGCTGGGGGGCGGATGAGCAGTTCTTC
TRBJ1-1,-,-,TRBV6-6,CASSYVSQAKEAFF,TGTGCCAGCAGTTACGTTTCGCAGGCGAAGGAAGCTTTCTTT
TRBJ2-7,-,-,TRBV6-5,CASSRRENEQYF,TGTGCCAGCAGCCGCCGGGAGAACGAGCAGTACTTC
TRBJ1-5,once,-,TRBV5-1,CASSALGTPLEPQHF,TGCGCCAGCAGCGCCCTAGGGACACCTCTGGAGCCCCAGCATTTT
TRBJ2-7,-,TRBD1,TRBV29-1,CSVNGGTGSSYEQYF,TGCAGCGTTAATGGGGGGACAGGGTCCTCCTACGAGCAGTACTTC
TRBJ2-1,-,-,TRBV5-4,CASSLGVEGEQFF,TGTGCCAGCAGCTTGGGGGTGGAAGGTGAGCAGTTCTTC
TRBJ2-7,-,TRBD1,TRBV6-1,CASRLSQGAAYEQYF,TGTGCCAGCAGACTTTCCCAGGGGGCAGCCTACGAGCAGTACTTC
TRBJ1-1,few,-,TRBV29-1,CSARKNTEAFF,TGCAGCGCGAGAAAGAACACTGAAGCTTTCTTT
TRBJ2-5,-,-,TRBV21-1,CASSNGWEGYF,TGTGCCAGCAGCAACGGGTGGGAAGGGTACTTC
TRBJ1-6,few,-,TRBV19,CASSEPIGSPLHF,TGTGCCAGTAGTGAACCGATAGGTTCACCCCTCCACTTT
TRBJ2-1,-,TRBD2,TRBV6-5,CASRIAGSSYNEQFF,TGTGCCAGCAGAATAGCGGGAAGCTCCTACAATGAGCAGTTCTTC
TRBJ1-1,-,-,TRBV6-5,CASSPGGLGNTEAFF,TGTGCCAGCAGCCCCGGGGGCCTGGGTAACACTGAAGCTTTCTTT
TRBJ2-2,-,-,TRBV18,CASSQQQATTITGELFF,TGTGCCAGCTCACAGCAGCAGGCCACGACGATTACCGGGGAGCTGTTTTTT
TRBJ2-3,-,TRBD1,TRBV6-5,CASRETGGTTDTQYF,TGTGCCAGCAGGGAGACAGGGGGGACCACAGATACGCAGTATTTT
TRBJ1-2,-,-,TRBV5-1,CASSLEASGGGYTF,TGCGCCAGCAGCTTGGAAGCATCGGGGGGTGGCTACACCTTC
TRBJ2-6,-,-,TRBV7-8,CASSIRVSGANVLTF,TGTGCCAGCAGCATCAGAGTCTCTGGGGCCAACGTCCTGACTTTC
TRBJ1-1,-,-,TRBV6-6,CASSEAGVNTEAFF,TGTGCCAGCAGTGAGGCGGGGGTAAACACTGAAGCTTTCTTT
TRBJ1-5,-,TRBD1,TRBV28,CASSSPWADRGNQPQHF,TGTGCCAGCAGTTCCCCTTGGGCCGACAGGGGCAATCAGCCCCAGCATTTT
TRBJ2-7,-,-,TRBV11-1,CASSPWGASYEQYF,TGTGCCAGCAGCCCCTGGGGGGCGAGCTACGAGCAGTACTTC
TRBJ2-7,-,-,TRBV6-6,CASSYRAYEQYF,TGTGCCAGCAGTTATAGGGCGTACGAGCAGTACTTC
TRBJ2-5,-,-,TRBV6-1,CARATGPGETQYF,TGTGCCAGGGCAACAGGGCCTGGAGAGACCCAGTACTTC
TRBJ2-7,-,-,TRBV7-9,CASSLSGAAYEQYF,TGTGCCAGCAGCTTGTCAGGGGCCGCCTACGAGCAGTACTTC
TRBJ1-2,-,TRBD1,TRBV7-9,CASSLGTGGANYGYTF,TGTGCCAGCAGCCTCGGGACAGGGGGCGCCAACTATGGCTACACCTTC
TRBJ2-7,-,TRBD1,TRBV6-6,CASSYGTVNSYEQYF,TGTGCCAGCAGTTACGGGACAGTAAACTCCTACGAGCAGTACTTC
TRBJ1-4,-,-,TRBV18,CASSPPGKANEKLFF,TGTGCCAGCTCACCACCGGGAAAGGCTAATGAAAAACTGTTTTTT